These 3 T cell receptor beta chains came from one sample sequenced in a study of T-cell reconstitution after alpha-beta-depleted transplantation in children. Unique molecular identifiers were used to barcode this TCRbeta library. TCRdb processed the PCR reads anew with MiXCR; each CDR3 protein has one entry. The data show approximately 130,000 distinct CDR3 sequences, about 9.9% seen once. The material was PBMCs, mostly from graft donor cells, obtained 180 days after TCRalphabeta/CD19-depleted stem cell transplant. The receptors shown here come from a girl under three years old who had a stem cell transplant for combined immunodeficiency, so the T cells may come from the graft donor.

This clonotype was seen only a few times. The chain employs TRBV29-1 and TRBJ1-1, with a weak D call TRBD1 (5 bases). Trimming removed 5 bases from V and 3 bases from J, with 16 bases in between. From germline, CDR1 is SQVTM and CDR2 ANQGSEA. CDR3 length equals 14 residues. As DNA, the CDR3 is TGCAGCGTTCCTATCATACCGGGGGACACTGAAGCTTTCTTT. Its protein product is CSVPIIPGDTEAFF.

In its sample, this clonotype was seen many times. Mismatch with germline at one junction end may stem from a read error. The CDR3 here is CASSGFRDTEAFF. CDR3 bases: TGTGCCAGCAGTGGATTCCGGGACACGGAAGCTTTCTTT. This chain uses TRBV6-2 or TRBV6-3 with TRBJ1-1; tentatively, D is TRBD1 (6 bases). Looked up from germline, CDR1 is MNHEY and CDR2 is SVGEGT. This CDR3 spans 13 amino acids.

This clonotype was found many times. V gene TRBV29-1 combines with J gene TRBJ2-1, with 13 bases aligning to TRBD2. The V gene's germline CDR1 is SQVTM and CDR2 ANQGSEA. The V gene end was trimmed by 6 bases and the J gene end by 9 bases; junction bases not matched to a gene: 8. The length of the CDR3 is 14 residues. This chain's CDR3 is CSVGLAGAFGEQFF. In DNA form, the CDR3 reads TGCAGCGTCGGACTAGCGGGGGCCTTCGGTGAGCAGTTCTTC.